This paragraph reports one TCR beta chain. This clone was observed a handful of times. Its antigen has not been determined. No base qualities exist here, and no much larger clone lies one base off it. This record belongs to a study of shared clonotypes between healthy human individuals (dated by TCRdb to between 2020 and 2021). In terms of the full investigation: The cohort comprised two women and a few men aged 18 to 49 years. For each donor, CD4 naive and CD4 memory were each run on three plates, CD8 naive on two plates, and CD8 memory on one plate. Blood TCR repertoires of about 5 healthy adults were deeply sequenced to estimate repertoire size and the extent of clonotype sharing between individuals. To increase sequencing depth and limit assay-specific biases, TCR repertoire library preparation and sequencing were carried out by different laboratories using diverse techniques. Each donor's leukapheresis produced roughly between roughly 0.85 and 9.5 billion PBMCs.

TCR CDR3 regions were amplified from genomic DNA by multiplex PCR using the deep immunoSEQ assay. Genomic DNA extracted from each cell subset was distributed evenly over all wells of several immunoSEQ 96-well plates, and each plate served as one replicate. Each replicate PCR for sorted subsets received around 200 ng genomic DNA, equal to tens of thousands of T cell genomes. The purified libraries were quantified using a Qubit 3.0 fluorometer, sized with a Bioanalyzer 2100, and then quantified again using the KAPA Library Quantification kit. Every immunoSEQ 96-well plate was sequenced on a dedicated single-read 150-cycle Illumina NextSeq 550 flow cell. The authors processed their data as follows. Because only junctional sequences without quality scores were contained in the immunoSEQ output, filtering matching that applied to full-length reads could not be performed. To assign V/J genes and CDR3, sequences were annotated using PyIR, a Python wrapper for IgBLAST v1.9, with IMGT germline references. Reads with weak V/J assignments (E-value above 1e-6), missing CDR3, stop codons, out-of-frame junctions, or ambiguous translated residues were removed. A V3J clonotype was defined by an identical inferred V gene, J gene, and CDR3 amino acid sequence. Percentage overlap between repertoires was calculated by dividing the number of shared unique clonotypes by the size of the smaller repertoire. Repertoire richness was assessed with RTK rarefaction, the Chao1 estimator, and Recon v2.1 estimates of unobserved clonotypes. For all TCRbeta clonotypes obtained by the gDNA method from several donors, generation probabilities were computed with OLGA. TCRdb retrieved this table from immuneACCESS and kept in-frame rearrangements only. Not all clones are present; in checked studies, unresolved V genes account for under half, and no reason is known for the remainder. V, J and clone size reflect that table, while D and trimming were determined from the DNA. Counted in this sample were some 1 million clones; about 77% of them appeared once. About 1.5% of the sample rests with the top ten.

General study outcomes and caveats: The genetic and exposure-history diversity represented was limited by the small number of donors. Compared with non-shared clonotypes, the clonotypes found in all four sorted-subset donors had higher generation probabilities. Sampling was limited to blood, and TCR repertoires in tissue likely differ from TCR repertoires in blood. Even with the large sequencing depth, rarefaction of the sorted-subset datasets indicated that sequencing was incomplete. Across a handful of donors, approximately 4.9% of naive CD4, roughly 3.5% of naive CD8, about 2.3% of memory CD4, and approximately 0.4% of memory CD8 clonotypes were shared. Pairwise subsampling led to the expectation that sequencing depth would affect the degree of clonotype sharing among donors. Naive subsets generally had larger estimated clonotype richness than memory subsets did.

As encoded in the germline V gene, CDR1 is SGHRS while CDR2 is YFSETQ. The CDR3, cysteine through phenylalanine, is 12 amino acids long. Just the 36-base CDR3 DNA is kept, in frame starting at base 1. V ends up 3 bases short and J 7 bases short, with an unmatched junction base count of 1. Healthy HIV-negative adults with no recently reported acute infections or vaccinations were included as donors. Only Caucasian adults living in Nashville, Tennessee, USA were represented among the donors. CD4+ T cells were enriched by magnetic negative selection, after which naive cells were positively selected on CD45RA and the negative fraction was taken as the memory subset. After blood collection by leukapheresis, PBMCs were isolated using Ficoll-Histopaque density gradient centrifugation and then cryopreserved in the vapor phase of liquid nitrogen. Analytical flow cytometry was used to check the purity and quantity of every magnetically sorted T cell population. From each sorted fraction, genomic DNA was isolated and quantified by UV absorbance on a Nanodrop 2000c.

The V and J genes are TRBV5-1 and TRBJ2-1, with 7 junctional bases fitting TRBD1. The sequence came from a man aged 18 to 30 in good health. Sequenced material: memory CD4+ T cells sorted from blood. The cell subset or site label corresponds to: CD45RA-negative fraction. Here the CDR3 is given as CASSYRGNEQFF. The DNA is as follows: TGCGCCAGCAGCTACAGGGGTAATGAGCAGTTCTTC. The CDR3 plus the reference TRBV5-1 and TRBJ2-1 genes for the other parts give the full variable domain: KAGVTQTPRYLIKTRGQQVTLSCSPISGHRSVSWYQQTPGQGLQFLFEYFSETQRNKGNFPGRFSGRQFSNSRSEMNVSTLELGDSALYLCASSYRGNEQFFGPGTRLTVL.